This entry lists 3 T cell receptor beta chains sequenced from one sample in a study of blood T cell repertoires in COVID-19. Using immunoSEQ multiplex PCR, the repertoire was profiled, and TCRdb retains in-frame clones only, with some absent. The sample consists of about 340,000 clones, around 80% of them appearing once. Material: peripheral blood. The receptors were gathered from a man younger than 40 with active or convalescent COVID-19.

V usage is TRBV15 and J usage is TRBJ2-1, with 8 bases that match TRBD2. The CDR3 has 15 residues. The ends lost 8 bases at V and 0 bases at J; junction bases unmatched: 6. Per germline, CDR1 LNHNV and CDR2 YYDKDF (reference sequence). In DNA form, the CDR3 reads TGTGCCACCGCTAGGACTAGCACCTCCTACAATGAGCAGTTCTTC. As protein: CATARTSTSYNEQFF.

The chain joins TRBV6-5 to TRBJ2-7, with 11 bases identical to TRBD2. V lost 6 bases, J lost 1 base, and 5 bases stayed unmatched. This CDR3 spans 15 amino acids. Germline assignment: CDR1 MNHEY and CDR2 SVGAGI. CDR3 DNA sequence: TGTGCCAGCAGAACCAGGACTAGCGGGTCCTACGAGCAGTACTTC. Its protein product is CASRTRTSGSYEQYF.

The chain combines TRBV29-1 with TRBJ2-3; possibly TRBD2 for D (7 bases). The CDR3 consists of 15 residues. The V gene's germline CDR1 is SQVTM and CDR2 ANQGSEA. Trimming took 7 bases from V and 4 from J, leaving 21 bases between them. CDR3 bases: TGCAGCGCCCCCGGAGGGGGGGGAATCGCAGATACGCAGTATTTT. This translates into CSAPGGGGIADTQYF.